The T cell receptor beta chain under discussion was sequenced for a study of human T cells and chemical hapten exposure. The overall study: Small pooled library volume differences mainly caused per-sample TCR yield variation. Findings of the study overall: The number of TCRs above 1 in 1000 frequency did not change after DPC sensitization.

This clonotype was detected many times. Its antigen is currently unknown. The CDR3 totals 14 residues. Trimming cost V 5 bases and J 8 bases; bases outside gene matches: 3. Germline CDR1 is SGHTA and CDR2 is FQGNSA. Time point described: patch test 1, 2 weeks after DPC sensitization. As for treatment: therapeutic diphenylcyclopropenone sensitization with weekly scalp DPC. Whole blood that had not been fractionated was the source of extracted total RNA. Sample donors consisted of patients with alopecia, aged 18 to 70 years, who were suitable for DPC. In the original workflow: Per sample, the median was around 100,000 TCRs, with values from 23,224 to 690,600. TCRdb re-derived calls from the RACE reads in MiXCR, one entry per CDR3 protein. These V and J calls are TCRdb output, not the study's own analysis. The sample records 40,000 to 65,000 distinct CDR3 sequences, approximately 10% being singletons.

The chain is built from TRBV7-2 and TRBJ1-6, with 10 bases fitting TRBD1. The specimen comprised whole blood, sampled in connection with sensitization to the hapten diphenylcyclopropenone (DPC). The sequence derives from a woman in her forties with alopecia areata. Some clones in this sample may be carry-over from other donors' samples. CDR3 amino acids: CASSPGQGDSPLHF. The CDR3 DNA sequence: TGTGCCAGCAGCCCTGGACAGGGGGATTCACCCCTCCACTTT.